This T cell receptor beta chain was sequenced during a study of regulatory T cells in long-lasting Graves disease (dated by TCRdb to about 2021). Notes on the research overall: Persistent Graves' disease was defined as antithyroid drug treatment for over 5 years with persistently positive TSH receptor autoantibodies. The study was conducted in China and was registered as a clinical trial. In the clinical cohort, patients with persistent Graves' disease had used antithyroid drugs for an average of around ten years. Persistent Graves' disease patients were compared with newly diagnosed Graves' disease patients by peripheral blood TCR sequencing and RNA sequencing. TCR sequencing covered roughly 13 persistent and roughly 20 newly diagnosed Graves' disease patients, some 35 samples in total.

Preparation of the library involved multiplex PCR. Data came from an Illumina HiSeq 4000. TCR beta libraries were built with iRepertoire HTBI primers and Arm-PCR amplification of CDR3 regions. PCR products were gel purified before sequencing. The authors' analysis ran thus. Across samples, approximately 68 TRBV and 15 or so TRBJ segments were identified and used for gene usage analysis of CDR3 amino acid clonotypes. COPE and FqMerger were used to merge the filtered high-quality paired reads into contigs. Contigs were aligned with BLAST to IMGT TRBV, TRBD and TRBJ reference genes, and CDR3 was defined per IMGT. Any clonotype with a frequency above 0.1% was counted as a highly expanded clone. Shannon entropy served as the measure of repertoire diversity, while the Gini coefficient captured V-J evenness. A clonotype was considered public if more than one individual shared it. TCRdb reran the public reads through fastp at Q25 and MiXCR, keeping productive beta chains. Rows are unified per CDR3 protein, each entry keeping the most common DNA and genes. For this entry, the V and J calls and clone size follow TCRdb and not the study's own pipeline. This sample lists 300,000 to 500,000 distinct CDR3 sequences; less than 25% were detected once. The ten largest account for around 20% of the sample.

On this clonotype: Its antigen is unknown. Base qualities are not provided; no much larger clone lies one nucleotide away.

Overall results and qualifications from the work: Persistent Graves' disease patients showed lower TCR Shannon entropy and fewer highly expanded clones than newly diagnosed patients, suggesting clonal expansion. Peripheral blood alone was examined, since thyroid tissue, which constituted the primary lesion, could not be accessed. Sequencing and analysis were limited to the TCR beta chain. Preferential use of TRBV28, TRBJ1-2 and TRBJ2-5 was observed in persistent disease, whereas TRBV20-1 and TRBJ2-1 were favored in newly diagnosed disease. The authors noted that the small sample size was a limitation that may lower accuracy. A larger number of public clonotypes was shared among persistent patients (around 3,000) than among newly diagnosed patients (roughly 1,000).

V is shortened by 7 bases, J by 2 bases, and the region joining them spans 15 bases. From a lookup of the germline V gene, CDR1 and CDR2 are MDHEN and SYDVKM. Spanning cysteine to phenylalanine, the CDR3 consists of 15 amino acids. Left in the record is the CDR3 DNA by itself, 45 bases read in frame from the first base. The label giving this sample's time point can be read as: persistent/refractory GD, antithyroid drugs over 5 years with positive TRAb. RNA was extracted from PBMCs in TRIzol for both TCR sequencing and RNA sequencing. Graves' disease was diagnosed according to American Thyroid Association guidelines. Patients for the study were recruited at an endocrinology department in Xi'an, China. From each patient, approximately 10 milliliters of peripheral blood was collected into an EDTA anticoagulant tube. Ficoll Paque Plus density gradient separation was used to isolate PBMCs, and no further T cell sorting was performed. RNA quality was checked with an Agilent 2100 Bioanalyzer and agarose gel, and concentration with a NanoDrop 2000.

The rearrangement combines TRBV28 with TRBJ1-5; 6 matching bases give a weak D call of TRBD1. The sequenced sample was peripheral blood mononuclear cells (PBMCs), obtained when the disease was refractory, from a patient treated with antithyroid drugs. The sequence was collected from a female donor with Graves disease. The nucleotide sequence reads TGTGCCAGCATGTGGGGGGGCATGGGCAATCAGCCCCAGCATTTT. This is translated as CASMWGGMGNQPQHF.